This T cell receptor beta chain came from a study of blood T cell repertoires in COVID-19 (dated by TCRdb to about 2020). Broadly, across the study: Samples covering the acute and convalescent phases of COVID-19 were provided by collaborators in the United States, Italy and Spain. The material from the prospective study consisted of cDNA or gDNA derived from T cells, B-cell-depleted T cells, or PBMCs. Subjects who had been exposed to COVID-19, were actively infected with it, or had recovered from it provided the deeply sampled blood TCRbeta repertoires that made up the dataset. The repertoires were released in a freely available public database meant as a resource for research on the immune response to SARS-CoV-2. Samples were obtained from the ongoing ImmuneRACE study (first 160 participants) and from some 1,200 subjects provided by 6 global collaborators. Nearly every sample came with metadata listing a de-identified subject ID, COVID-19 status, age in years and sex. Where available, HLA class I and class II types were taken from metadata supplied by the sample provider and were not determined by assay-based typing. Here is what the overall study found, with its caveats: The quantity of clinical and demographic metadata differed by source and by participant and was supplied without curation.

TCRbeta CDR3 regions were amplified from genomic DNA using the immunoSEQ Assay, a bias-controlled multiplex PCR. The source study handled its data this way. The number of nucleated cells in each sample was estimated by amplification of reference gene primers within the assay. To quantify the absolute abundance of each unique TCRbeta CDR3 rearrangement, sequence reads were collapsed and filtered. For each sample, productive Simpson clonality was calculated as the square root of Simpson's diversity index over productive rearrangements. TCRdb took over this immuneACCESS table, retaining in-frame rearrangements with V and J assigned. Such tables are incomplete; in checked studies, under half of the missing clones stem from an unresolved V gene, and the remainder is unexplained. Clone size and the V and J calls come from that table; the DNA yielded D and trimming. The table for this sample lists a few hundred thousand clones; about 88% of them were counted only once. Over 4% of the sample is in the top ten clones.

The CDR3 covers 14 residues, taking in both the cysteine and the phenylalanine. The CDR3 DNA has 42 bases and is translated from base 1. CDR1 and CDR2 are drawn from the germline V gene: LGHNA, YSLEER. Between the V and J ends, shortened by 1 base and 2 bases respectively, the junction contains 8 bases. With regard to this clone: Its target antigen remains unknown. No quality values exist for individual bases; no much larger clone is one base distant.

At one collaborating source in Seattle, patients were enrolled during active infection and were followed longitudinally through the course of disease. Whole blood was collected in K2EDTA tubes by collaborating institutions according to the institutions' own protocols. For TCRbeta analysis, collaborators shipped samples as frozen whole blood, isolated PBMCs, or DNA extracted from either of those sample types. The source of this sequence is a woman in her fifties or sixties with COVID-19, enrolled during active disease. The sequence links TRBV4-3 to TRBJ1-1, with the D gene call left open. Input material: peripheral blood. Read as DNA, the sequence is TGCGCCAGCAGCCAAGGGGCAGCCAACACTGAAGCTTTCTTT. It translates to CASSQGAANTEAFF.